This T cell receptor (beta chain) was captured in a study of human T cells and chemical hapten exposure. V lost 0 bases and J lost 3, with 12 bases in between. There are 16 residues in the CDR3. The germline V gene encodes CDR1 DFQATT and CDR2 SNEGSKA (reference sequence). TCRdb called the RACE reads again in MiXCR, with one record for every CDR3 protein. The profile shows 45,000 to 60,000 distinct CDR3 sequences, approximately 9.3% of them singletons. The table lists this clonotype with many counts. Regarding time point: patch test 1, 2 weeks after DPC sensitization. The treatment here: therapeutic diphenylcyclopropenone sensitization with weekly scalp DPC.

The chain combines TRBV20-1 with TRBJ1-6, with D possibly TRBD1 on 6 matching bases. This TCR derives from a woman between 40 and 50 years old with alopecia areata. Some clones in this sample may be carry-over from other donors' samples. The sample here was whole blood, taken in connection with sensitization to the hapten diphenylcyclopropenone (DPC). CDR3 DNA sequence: TGCAGTGCTAGAGATAACGTAGGGGGCTATAATTCACCCCTCCACTTT. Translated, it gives CSARDNVGGYNSPLHF.